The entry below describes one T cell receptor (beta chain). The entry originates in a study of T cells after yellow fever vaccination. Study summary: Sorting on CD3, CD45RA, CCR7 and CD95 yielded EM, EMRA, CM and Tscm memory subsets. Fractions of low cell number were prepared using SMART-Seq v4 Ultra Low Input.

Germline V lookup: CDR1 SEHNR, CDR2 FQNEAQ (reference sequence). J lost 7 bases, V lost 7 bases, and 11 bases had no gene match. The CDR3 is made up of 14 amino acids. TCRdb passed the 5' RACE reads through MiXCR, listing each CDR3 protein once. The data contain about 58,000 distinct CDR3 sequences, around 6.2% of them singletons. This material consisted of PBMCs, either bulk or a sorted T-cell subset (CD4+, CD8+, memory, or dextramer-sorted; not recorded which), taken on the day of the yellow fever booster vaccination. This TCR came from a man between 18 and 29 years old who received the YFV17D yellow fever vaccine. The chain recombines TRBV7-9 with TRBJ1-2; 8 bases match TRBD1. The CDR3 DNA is TGTGCCAGCACCCAGGGGGCCCCCAGAGGTGGCTACACCTTC. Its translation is CASTQGAPRGGYTF.